This entry concerns a single T cell receptor (beta chain). The antigen it binds to is not known. Base qualities were left out, and no much larger clone turns up one base away. These data belong to a study of blood T cell repertoires in COVID-19 (TCRdb year 2020). As for the study more broadly: Samples from collaborators originated in the United States, Italy and Spain and spanned both the acute and convalescent phases of COVID-19. The material from the prospective study consisted of cDNA or gDNA derived from T cells, B-cell-depleted T cells, or PBMCs. Subjects who had been exposed to COVID-19, were actively infected with it, or had recovered from it provided the deeply sampled blood TCRbeta repertoires that made up the dataset. A freely available public database, intended as a resource for researchers studying the immune response to SARS-CoV-2, is where the repertoires were released. Samples were obtained from the ongoing ImmuneRACE study (first 160 participants) and from about 1,300 subjects provided by 6 global collaborators. The sample metadata nearly always contained a de-identified subject ID, COVID-19 status, age in years and sex. HLA class I and class II types, where available, came from metadata supplied by the sample provider rather than from assay-based typing. On the study overall, not on this receptor specifically: How much clinical and demographic metadata was included differed by source and by participant, and the metadata was provided uncurated.

CDR3 length: 14 amino acids, cysteine to phenylalanine. Only CDR3 DNA remains: 42 bases, in frame from the first base. The germline V gene sets CDR1 to MDHEN and CDR2 to SYDVKM. TCRbeta CDR3 regions were amplified from genomic DNA by means of the immunoSEQ Assay, a bias-controlled multiplex PCR. Per the source publication's procedure: The number of nucleated cells in each sample was estimated from the amplification of reference gene primers within the assay. Sequence reads were collapsed and filtered to measure the absolute abundance of every unique TCRbeta CDR3 rearrangement. For each sample, productive Simpson clonality was calculated as the square root of Simpson's diversity index across productive rearrangements. In its TCRdb copy, this immuneACCESS table keeps in-frame sequences only and misses some clones. Where compared with another copy, unresolved V genes explain less than half of these, and the others have no known cause. That table supplies the V and J calls and clone size; D and trimming were determined from the DNA. The table for this sample lists some 170,000 clones; 82% of them were counted only once. The ten largest clones represent roughly 8.1% of the sample.

Collaborating institutions collected whole blood in K2EDTA tubes following their own protocols. For TCRbeta analysis, collaborators shipped samples in one of three forms: frozen whole blood, isolated PBMCs, or DNA extracted from either of those sample types. The rearrangement combines TRBV28 with TRBJ2-7; a tentative D call is TRBD1 (7 bases match). This receptor was identified in a woman between 65 and 79 years old with acute or convalescent COVID-19. Sample: peripheral blood. The CDR3 corresponds to CITQGGGGRSEQYF. DNA sequence: TGTATTACCCAAGGAGGGGGCGGAAGAAGCGAGCAGTACTTC.